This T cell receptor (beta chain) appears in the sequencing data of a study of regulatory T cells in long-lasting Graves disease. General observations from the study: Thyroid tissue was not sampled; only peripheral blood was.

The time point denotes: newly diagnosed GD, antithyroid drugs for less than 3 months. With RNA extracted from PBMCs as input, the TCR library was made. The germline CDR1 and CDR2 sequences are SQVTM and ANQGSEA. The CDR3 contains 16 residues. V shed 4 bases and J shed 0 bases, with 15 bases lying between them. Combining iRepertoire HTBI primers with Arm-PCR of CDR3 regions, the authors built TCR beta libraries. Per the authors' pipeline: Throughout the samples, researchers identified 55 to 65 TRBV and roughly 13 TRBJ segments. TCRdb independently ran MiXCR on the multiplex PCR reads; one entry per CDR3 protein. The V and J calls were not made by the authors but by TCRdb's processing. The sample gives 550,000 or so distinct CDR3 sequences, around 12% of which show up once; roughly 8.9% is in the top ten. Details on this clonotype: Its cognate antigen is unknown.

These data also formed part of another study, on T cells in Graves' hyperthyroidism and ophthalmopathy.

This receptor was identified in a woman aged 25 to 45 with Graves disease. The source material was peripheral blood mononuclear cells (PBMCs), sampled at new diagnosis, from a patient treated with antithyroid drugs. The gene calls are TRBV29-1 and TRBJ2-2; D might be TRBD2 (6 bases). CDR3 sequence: CSVGSGRRSNTGELFF. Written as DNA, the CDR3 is TGCAGCGTTGGTTCGGGGAGGCGGTCGAACACCGGGGAGCTGTTTTTT.